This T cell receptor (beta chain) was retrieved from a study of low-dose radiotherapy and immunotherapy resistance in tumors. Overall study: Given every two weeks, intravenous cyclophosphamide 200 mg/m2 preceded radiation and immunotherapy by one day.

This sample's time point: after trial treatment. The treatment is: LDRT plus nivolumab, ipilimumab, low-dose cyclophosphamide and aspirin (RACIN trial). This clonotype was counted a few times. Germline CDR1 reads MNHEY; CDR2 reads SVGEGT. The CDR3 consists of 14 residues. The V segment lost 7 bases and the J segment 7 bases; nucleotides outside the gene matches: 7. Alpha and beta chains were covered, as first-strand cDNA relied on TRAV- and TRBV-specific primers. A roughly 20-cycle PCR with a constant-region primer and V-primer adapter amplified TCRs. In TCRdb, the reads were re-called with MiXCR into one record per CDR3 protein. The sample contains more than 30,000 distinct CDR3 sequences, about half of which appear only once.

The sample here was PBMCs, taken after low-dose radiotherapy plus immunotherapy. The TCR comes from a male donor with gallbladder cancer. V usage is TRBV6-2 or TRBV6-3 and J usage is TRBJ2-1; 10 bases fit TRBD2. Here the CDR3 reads CASKRVSGRNEQFF. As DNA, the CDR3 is TGTGCCAGCAAAAGGGTTAGCGGGAGGAATGAGCAGTTCTTC.